These 15 T cell receptor beta chains originate from one sample sequenced in a study of OX40 agonist ivuxolimab in advanced cancers. TCRdb keeps only in-frame clones here, not all; method: immunoSEQ multiplex PCR. The sample has about 82,000 clones, roughly 92% seen once; the top ten hold 0.65%. Source: CD4+ or CD8+ T cells sorted from blood, taken in a trial of the OX40 agonist ivuxolimab. The receptor source for this set is an adult with an advanced solid tumor such as melanoma, head and neck, liver or kidney cancer.

The genes are TRBV25-1 and TRBJ1-4, with no clear D. V gave up 5 bases and J gave up 7 bases, with 11 bases separating them. Germline V gives CDR1 MGHDK, CDR2 SYGVNS. The CDR3 loop spans 13 amino acids. The CDR3 DNA reads TGTGCCAGCAGTCTCCCCATCGGTGAAAAACTGTTTTTT. Protein product: CASSLPIGEKLFF.

The chain links TRBV4-2 to TRBJ2-1, with 13 bases aligning to TRBD2. J was trimmed by 2 bases and V by 1 base; bases with no gene match: 5. The CDR3 has 18 residues. In germline, CDR1 is LGHNA, CDR2 YNFKEQ. The CDR3 spells CASSQGRTSGSTYNEQFF. DNA of the CDR3: TGTGCCAGCAGCCAAGGCAGGACTAGCGGGAGCACCTACAATGAGCAGTTCTTC.

A remark on this clone: The junction departs from the called germline gene at one end, perhaps through a read error. The V and J genes are TRBV18 and TRBJ2-1, with D perhaps TRBD1 or TRBD2 (5 bases each). CDR1 KGHSH and CDR2 LQKENI come from the germline V gene. The CDR3 is 14 amino acids. Here the CDR3 reads CASSPPGTTNEQFF. DNA of the CDR3: TGTGCCAGCTCTCCACCCGGGACCACCAATGAGCAGTTCTTC.

V gene TRBV5-1 combines with J gene TRBJ2-1, with D tentatively TRBD1 (5 bases). Germline V gene lookup returns CDR1 SGHRS and CDR2 YFSETQ. Trimming shortened V by 3 bases and J by 2 bases, and 12 bases separated the two germline ends. This CDR3 contains 15 residues. DNA of the CDR3: TGCGCCAGCAGCTCCATTAGGACAACCTACAATGAGCAGTTCTTC. It is translated as CASSSIRTTYNEQFF.

The chain is built from TRBV19 and TRBJ2-1; 10 positions agree with TRBD2. Germline lookup yields CDR1 LNHDA and CDR2 SQIVND (reference sequence). J lost 8 bases, V lost 3 bases, and 16 bases had no gene match. The CDR3 has 18 amino acids. The chain's CDR3 is CASSMLTSGTTPRHEQFF. The CDR3 region has the DNA TGTGCCAGTAGTATGTTAACTAGCGGGACCACCCCTCGGCATGAGCAGTTCTTC.

The CDR3 sequence is CASSLARDTQYF. Written as DNA, the CDR3 is TGCGCCAGCAGCTTGGCCCGGGATACGCAGTATTTT. The chain recombines TRBV5-1 with TRBJ2-3; D remains ambiguous. Germline values: CDR1 SGHRS, CDR2 YFSETQ. V lost 0 bases and J lost 6, with 5 bases in between. CDR3 length equals 12 residues.

A single count supports this clone. The chain employs TRBV19 and TRBJ2-4; the D is unclear. Trimming shortened V by 5 bases and J by 7 bases, and 15 bases separated the two germline ends. Germline lookup yields CDR1 LNHDA and CDR2 SQIVND (reference sequence). The CDR3 length is 14 residues. This CDR3 reads CASSLHIGSNIQYF. The DNA for the CDR3 is TGTGCCAGTAGTCTCCATATTGGCAGCAACATTCAGTACTTC.

This chain uses TRBV19 with TRBJ2-4; D is ambiguous. This CDR3 spans 13 amino acids. The V and J ends lost 6 bases and 4 bases respectively, with 10 bases between them. Germline CDR1 is LNHDA and CDR2 is SQIVND (reference sequence). The CDR3 here is CASRGQAKNIQYF. The CDR3 DNA reads as TGTGCCAGTAGAGGGCAGGCAAAAAACATTCAGTACTTC.

J is TRBJ2-2 and V is TRBV18; the D is unclear. Germline V CDR1 and CDR2: KGHSH, LQKENI. CDR3 size: 16 residues. V lost 6 bases, J lost 0 bases, and 14 bases lay in between. In DNA form, the CDR3 reads TGTGCCAGCTCCCTCACTCGGAGCGCGAACACCGGGGAGCTGTTTTTT. Translated, it gives CASSLTRSANTGELFF.

CDR3 sequence: CATSRDRISTDTQYF. The CDR3 DNA reads TGTGCCACCAGCAGAGACAGGATTAGCACAGATACGCAGTATTTT. The genes are TRBV15 and TRBJ2-3; D unclear. V shed 0 bases and J shed 0 bases, with 7 bases lying between them. The CDR3 consists of 15 residues. Germline CDR1 is LNHNV and CDR2 is YYDKDF (reference sequence).

This clone was detected only once. This rearrangement joins TRBV9 to TRBJ1-1, with D tentatively TRBD1 (5 bases). This CDR3 comprises 15 residues. Trimming shortened V by 0 bases and J by 5 bases, and 14 bases separated the two germline ends. CDR1 is SGDLS and CDR2 is YYNGEE in the germline V gene. The CDR3 is CASSVEGRGRTEAFF. CDR3 nucleotides: TGTGCCAGCAGCGTAGAAGGGAGGGGAAGAACTGAAGCTTTCTTT.

The chain carries TRBV5-1 and TRBJ1-4, with 7 bases matching TRBD1. CDR1 and CDR2 from the germline V gene are SGHRS and YFSETQ. V trimming: 3 bases; J trimming: 8 bases; junction bases outside the gene matches: 4. The length of the CDR3 is 13 residues. The CDR3 reads CASSSRGQEKLFF. The CDR3, as DNA: TGCGCCAGCAGCTCCCGGGGACAGGAAAAACTGTTTTTT.

The V gene is TRBV9, the J gene TRBJ2-7, with TRBD1 matching 7 bases. Trimming cost V 0 bases and J 3 bases; bases outside gene matches: 12. The CDR3 extends over 17 amino acids. Germline V gene lookup returns CDR1 SGDLS and CDR2 YYNGEE. The CDR3 bases are TGTGCCAGCAGCGTAGACGAGGGGGCGGAACTATTCTACGAGCAGTACTTC. As protein: CASSVDEGAELFYEQYF.

The chain has TRBV6-5 and TRBJ1-6; 7 bases fit TRBD1. The CDR3 length is 14 residues. V lost 5 bases, J lost 7 bases, and 5 bases stayed unmatched. CDR1 MNHEY and CDR2 SVGAGI come from the germline V gene. In nucleotides, the CDR3 is TGTGCCAGCAGTAAGACAGGGTACAATTCACCCCTCCACTTT. Residues: CASSKTGYNSPLHF.

This clone was seen only a few times. The chain joins TRBV7-3 to TRBJ1-1; D remains unclear. This CDR3 comprises 14 residues. Germline V lookup: CDR1 SGHTA, CDR2 FQGTGA. The ends were cut back, 3 bases at V and 4 bases at J, with 12 bases in the middle. The CDR3 reads CASSFEPMGTEAFF. The CDR3, as DNA: TGTGCCAGCAGCTTCGAACCTATGGGCACTGAAGCTTTCTTT. Based on the CDR3 plus reference TRBV7-3 and TRBJ1-1, the full variable domain is GAGVSQTPSNKVTEKGKYVELRCDPISGHTALYWYRQSLGQGPEFLIYFQGTGAADDSGLPNDRFFAVRPEGSVSTLKIQRTERGDSAVYLCASSFEPMGTEAFFGQGTRLTVV.